Listed here are 21 T cell receptor beta chains from one sample, sequenced in a study of cytomegalovirus exposure and HLA in healthy donors. The PCR had 60 Vbeta and 13 Jbeta primers. Clones were read by immunoSEQ multiplex PCR, and TCRdb kept only the in-frame ones, dropping some. The profile covers around 95,000 clones, with under 85% appearing a single time and under 4.5% taken by the ten largest. Sequencing was done on a sample of PBMCs. Source of these receptors: a female donor in good health and CMV-seropositive.

The table lists this clone with a few counts. CDR3 DNA: TGTGCCTGGAGTGTACAGGGGGTATACGAGCAGTACTTC. Translating gives CAWSVQGVYEQYF. The chain recombines TRBV30 with TRBJ2-7; 8 positions agree with TRBD1. Per germline, CDR1 GTSNPN and CDR2 SVGIG (reference sequence). The CDR3 is 13 amino acids. V gave up 0 bases and J gave up 4 bases; unmatched junction bases: 2.

This clone was counted a few times. J is TRBJ2-2 and V is TRBV18, with a weak D call TRBD1 (6 bases). Trimming removed 6 bases at V and 5 bases at J, with 10 bases between. CDR3 size: 13 residues. Germline CDR1 is KGHSH and CDR2 is LQKENI. The CDR3 DNA reads TGTGCCAGCTCGCTTGACAGGACCGGGGAGCTGTTTTTT. Protein product: CASSLDRTGELFF.

The V call is TRBV5-4, the J call TRBJ2-7, with 10 bases aligning to TRBD2. The J segment lost 3 bases and the V segment lost 0 bases, leaving 9 bases of the junction unmatched. CDR1 is SGHNT, CDR2 YYREEE, per germline (reference sequence). The CDR3 is 17 residues long. CDR3 coding DNA: TGTGCCAGCAGCTTGGGTCCCCCTAGCGGGGGCCTCTACGAGCAGTACTTC. Its protein is CASSLGPPSGGLYEQYF.

The chain is built from TRBV2 and TRBJ1-2, with D perhaps TRBD1 (6 bases). The CDR3 is 17 amino acids. V lost 2 bases, J lost 8 bases, and 24 bases lay in between. CDR1 is SNHLY, CDR2 FYNNEI, per germline. The CDR3 region has the DNA TGTGCCAGCAGTGAATCACAGGGTGGTTCCTTTTTGTGGGGCTACACCTTC. It yields the protein CASSESQGGSFLWGYTF.

The chain employs TRBV4-1 and TRBJ2-7; D is perhaps TRBD2 (7 bases). Looked up from germline, CDR1 is MGHRA and CDR2 is YSYEKL. The ends were cut back, 4 bases at V and 0 bases at J, with 16 bases in the middle. CDR3 length equals 16 residues. CDR3 DNA sequence: TGCGCCAGCAGCCCAGAGGGGGAGGGGCGCTCCTACGAGCAGTACTTC. It is translated as CASSPEGEGRSYEQYF.

The chain has TRBV10-3 and TRBJ2-7; 7 bases are shared with TRBD2. Unmatched junction bases numbered 10, after V lost 5 bases and J lost 3 bases. Per germline, CDR1 ENHRY and CDR2 SYGVKD. This CDR3 contains 15 residues. CDR3 coding DNA: TGTGCCATCAGTCCTGAGGGAGGGCCCAACTACGAGCAGTACTTC. The encoded protein is CAISPEGGPNYEQYF.

The chain links TRBV5-6 to TRBJ2-7, with 8 bases aligning to TRBD2. This CDR3 contains 16 residues. Looked up from germline, CDR1 is SGHDT and CDR2 is YYEEEE. V lost 3 bases, J lost 1 base, and 9 bases stayed unmatched. CDR3 in DNA: TGTGCCAGCAGCTCAAAAGCGGGAGCTATTTCCTACGAGCAGTACTTC. Translation: CASSSKAGAISYEQYF.

J is TRBJ1-5 and V is TRBV18; D perhaps matches TRBD1 (6 bases). The germline V gene encodes CDR1 KGHSH and CDR2 LQKENI. The germline V and J ends were trimmed by 5 bases and 2 bases, with 7 bases remaining between them. The CDR3 is 13 amino acids. The CDR3 protein is CASSGQRNQPQHF. CDR3 coding DNA: TGTGCCAGCTCAGGACAGCGCAATCAGCCCCAGCATTTT.

In this sample, this clone turned up once. The chain employs TRBV5-5 and TRBJ1-5; TRBD1 matches 8 bases. J was trimmed by 5 bases and V by 4 bases; bases with no gene match: 2. In germline, CDR1 is SGHKS, CDR2 YYEKEE (reference sequence). The CDR3 has 13 amino acids. The DNA of the CDR3 is TGTGCCAGCAGCCCGACAGGGGATCAGCCCCAGCATTTT. Protein: CASSPTGDQPQHF.

This clone was recorded once. V is TRBV7-9 and J is TRBJ2-7; TRBD2 aligns across 8 bases. Per the germline V gene, CDR1 is SEHNR and CDR2 is FQNEAQ (reference sequence). Trimming removed 5 bases from V and 3 bases from J; junction bases left unmatched: 9. The CDR3 is 15 residues long. CDR3: CASSPQGSGSYEQYF. The CDR3 DNA sequence: TGTGCCAGCAGCCCCCAGGGGAGCGGGAGCTACGAGCAGTACTTC. Based on the CDR3 plus reference TRBV7-9 and TRBJ2-7, the full variable domain is DTGVSQNPRHKITKRGQNVTFRCDPISEHNRLYWYRQTLGQGPEFLTYFQNEAQLEKSRLLSDRFSAERPKGSFSTLEIQRTEQGDSAMYLCASSPQGSGSYEQYFGPGTRLTVT.

The chain carries TRBV7-6 and TRBJ2-1; 10 positions match TRBD1. The CDR3 is 16 residues long. Unmatched junction bases numbered 7, after V lost 1 base and J lost 7 bases. Germline V CDR1 and CDR2: SGHVS, FNYEAQ. The CDR3 loop reads CASSLGPDRGPNEQFF. Written as DNA, the CDR3 is TGTGCCAGCAGCTTAGGACCAGACAGGGGGCCAAATGAGCAGTTCTTC.

CDR3 nucleotide sequence: TGTGCCAGCAGTTTATTCTCGCAGGTGGTGGGTGCCCTCCACTTT. This translates into CASSLFSQVVGALHF. The rearrangement joins TRBV27 to TRBJ1-6; the D is unclear. Germline V gene data show CDR1 as MNHEY and CDR2 as SMNVEV (reference sequence). The CDR3 is 15 amino acids. V was clipped by 1 base and J by 14 bases, with 18 bases between them.

Comments on this clone: An end of the junction does not agree with germline; a read error may underlie this. The rearrangement uses TRBV25-1 and TRBJ2-6, with D maybe TRBD1 (5 bases). The CDR3 has 17 residues. Germline V gene data show CDR1 as MGHDK and CDR2 as SYGVNS. The CDR3 here is CASRELRAGPGANVLTF. Written as DNA, the CDR3 is TGTGCCAGCCGTGAACTCAGGGCAGGGCCTGGGGCCAACGTCCTGACTTTC.

The rearrangement joins TRBV28 to TRBJ1-5; 9 nucleotides match TRBD1. This CDR3 is built from 15 residues. The germline V gene encodes CDR1 MDHEN and CDR2 SYDVKM. J gave up 7 bases and V 7 bases, and 11 bases lay outside the gene matches. CDR3 loop: CASTQGDRERQPQHF. For the CDR3, the DNA is TGTGCCAGCACCCAGGGGGACAGGGAAAGGCAGCCCCAGCATTTT.

The gene calls are TRBV19 and TRBJ2-3, with TRBD1 matching 8 bases. Looked up from germline, CDR1 is LNHDA and CDR2 is SQIVND (reference sequence). V trimming: 6 bases; J trimming: 3 bases; junction bases outside the gene matches: 5. The CDR3 totals 14 residues. DNA for the CDR3: TGTGCCAGTAGGGAAGACAGGGGAACAGATACGCAGTATTTT. It specifies CASREDRGTDTQYF.

V gene TRBV2 combines with J gene TRBJ2-1; the match to TRBD2 covers 9 bases. The ends lost 6 bases at V and 4 bases at J; junction bases unmatched: 7. CDR1 and CDR2 (germline): SNHLY, FYNNEI. The CDR3 is 15 residues long. The CDR3, as DNA: TGTGCCAGCAGGTTGGCTAGCGGGGAATACAATGAGCAGTTCTTC. This encodes CASRLASGEYNEQFF.

The chain has TRBV13 and TRBJ2-1; 7 nucleotides align to TRBD1. The CDR3 is made up of 14 amino acids. Trimming removed 0 bases from V and 7 bases from J; junction bases left unmatched: 3. The germline gives CDR1 PRHDT, CDR2 FYEKMQ (reference sequence). The CDR3 nucleotides are TGTGCCAGCAGCTTAGGGACAGGGCCTAATGAGCAGTTCTTC. Amino acid sequence: CASSLGTGPNEQFF.

This chain connects TRBV19 to TRBJ2-5; perhaps TRBD2 as D (6 bases). This CDR3 has 14 residues. Germline values: CDR1 LNHDA, CDR2 SQIVND (reference sequence). V lost 8 bases and J lost 4, with 17 bases in between. In nucleotides, the CDR3 is TGTGCCAGTTCCGGAGCGGGTCCAGGAGAGACCCAGTACTTC. This gives the protein CASSGAGPGETQYF.

The chain combines TRBV4-1 with TRBJ2-1; TRBD2 agrees at 7 bases. Germline V gene data show CDR1 as MGHRA and CDR2 as YSYEKL. V trimming: 0 bases; J trimming: 3 bases; junction bases outside the gene matches: 2. The CDR3 contains 15 residues. The DNA of the CDR3 is TGCGCCAGCAGCCAAGAAAGCGGGATCTACAATGAGCAGTTCTTC. It codes for CASSQESGIYNEQFF.

This clone was seen just once. This rearrangement joins TRBV27 to TRBJ2-7, with 10 positions matching TRBD2. Germline V lookup: CDR1 MNHEY, CDR2 SMNVEV (reference sequence). V lost 2 bases and J lost 4; bases outside the gene matches: 11. The CDR3 runs 17 residues. The CDR3 reads CASSLSLAGAQTYEQYF. The CDR3 DNA reads TGTGCCAGCAGTTTAAGCCTAGCGGGAGCTCAAACGTACGAGCAGTACTTC.

In its sample, this clone was seen a few times. The genes are TRBV5-1 and TRBJ2-5; D is possibly TRBD2 (5 bases). The V end was cut by 0 bases, the J end by 1 base, with 7 bases between. Germline V gene lookup returns CDR1 SGHRS and CDR2 YFSETQ. The CDR3 consists of 14 residues. CDR3 sequence reads: CASSLGGIQETQYF. Here the CDR3 DNA reads TGCGCCAGCAGCTTGGGAGGGATCCAAGAGACCCAGTACTTC.